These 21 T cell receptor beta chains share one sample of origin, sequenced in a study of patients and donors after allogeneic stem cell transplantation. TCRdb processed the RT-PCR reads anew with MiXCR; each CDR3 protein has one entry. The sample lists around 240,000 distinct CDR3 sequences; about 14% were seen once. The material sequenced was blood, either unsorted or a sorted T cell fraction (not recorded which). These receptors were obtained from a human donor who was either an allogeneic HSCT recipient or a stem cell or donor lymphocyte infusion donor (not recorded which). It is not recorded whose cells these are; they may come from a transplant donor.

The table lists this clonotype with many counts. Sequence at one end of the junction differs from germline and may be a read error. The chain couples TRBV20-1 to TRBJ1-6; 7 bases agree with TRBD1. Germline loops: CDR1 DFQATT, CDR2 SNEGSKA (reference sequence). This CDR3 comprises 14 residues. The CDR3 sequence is CSARGTDGYSPLHF. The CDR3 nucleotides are TGCAGTGCAAGAGGGACAGATGGATATTCACCCCTCCACTTT.

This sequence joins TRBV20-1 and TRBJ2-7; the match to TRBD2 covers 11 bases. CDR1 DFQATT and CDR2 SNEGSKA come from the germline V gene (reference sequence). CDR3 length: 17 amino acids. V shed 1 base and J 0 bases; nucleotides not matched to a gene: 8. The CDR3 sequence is CSARGVVLAGDSYEQYF. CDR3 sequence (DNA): TGCAGTGCTAGAGGGGTCGTACTAGCGGGGGACTCCTACGAGCAGTACTTC.

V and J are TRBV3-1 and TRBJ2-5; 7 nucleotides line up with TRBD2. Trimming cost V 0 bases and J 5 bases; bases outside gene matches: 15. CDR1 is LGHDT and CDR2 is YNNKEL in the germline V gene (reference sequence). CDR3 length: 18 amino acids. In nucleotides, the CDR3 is TGTGCCAGCAGCCAAGATCGTCGTAACTGGGGAGGGAGGGAGACCCAGTACTTC. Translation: CASSQDRRNWGGRETQYF.

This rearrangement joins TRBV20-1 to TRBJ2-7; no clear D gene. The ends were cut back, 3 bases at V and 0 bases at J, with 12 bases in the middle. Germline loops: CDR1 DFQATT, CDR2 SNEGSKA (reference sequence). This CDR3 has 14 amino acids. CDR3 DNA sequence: TGCAGTGCTAGTTCAGCCTTAAGCTCCTACGAGCAGTACTTC. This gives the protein CSASSALSSYEQYF.

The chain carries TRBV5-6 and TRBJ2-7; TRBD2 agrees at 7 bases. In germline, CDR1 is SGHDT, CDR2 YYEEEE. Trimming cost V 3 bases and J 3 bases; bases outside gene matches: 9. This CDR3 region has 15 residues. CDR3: CASSSGLDSIYEQYF. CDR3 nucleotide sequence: TGTGCCAGCAGCTCCGGACTAGATTCCATCTACGAGCAGTACTTC.

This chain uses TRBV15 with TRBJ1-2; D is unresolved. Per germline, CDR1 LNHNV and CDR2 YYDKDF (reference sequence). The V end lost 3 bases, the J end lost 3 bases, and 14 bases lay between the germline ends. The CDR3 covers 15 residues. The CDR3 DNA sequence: TGTGCCACCAGCAGGGAAAGGGAAGTCTACTATGGCTACACCTTC. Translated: CATSREREVYYGYTF. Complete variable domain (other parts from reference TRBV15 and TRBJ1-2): DAMVIQNPRYQVTQFGKPVTLSCSQTLNHNVMYWYQQKSSQAPKLLFHYYDKDFNNEADTPDNFQSRRPNTSFCFLDIRSPGLGDTAMYLCATSREREVYYGYTFGSGTRLTVV.

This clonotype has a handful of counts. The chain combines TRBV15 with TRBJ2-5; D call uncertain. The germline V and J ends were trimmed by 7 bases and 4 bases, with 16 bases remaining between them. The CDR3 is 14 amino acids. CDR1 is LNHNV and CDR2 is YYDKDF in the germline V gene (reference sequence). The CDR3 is CATIGLPSIETQYF. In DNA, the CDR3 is TGTGCCACCATCGGGTTGCCGTCTATAGAGACCCAGTACTTC. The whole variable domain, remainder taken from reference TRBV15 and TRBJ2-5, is DAMVIQNPRYQVTQFGKPVTLSCSQTLNHNVMYWYQQKSSQAPKLLFHYYDKDFNNEADTPDNFQSRRPNTSFCFLDIRSPGLGDTAMYLCATIGLPSIETQYFGPGTRLLVL.

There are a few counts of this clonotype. The CDR3 DNA is TGTGCCAGCACTGGACAGGGTTACCAGCCCCAGCATTTT. This gives the protein CASTGQGYQPQHF. The chain couples TRBV12-3 or TRBV12-4 to TRBJ1-5; 8 bases are a match to TRBD1. This CDR3 contains 13 residues. The J segment lost 7 bases and the V segment lost 7 bases, leaving 6 bases of the junction unmatched.

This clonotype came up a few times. CDR3 sequence reads: CASSLVRGGSSHGTGELFF. The CDR3 DNA follows: TGTGCCAGCAGCTTAGTAAGAGGAGGGAGCTCCCACGGGACCGGGGAGCTGTTTTTT. V usage is TRBV11-1 and J usage is TRBJ2-2; tentative D call: TRBD2 (6 bases). Germline V gives CDR1 SGHAT, CDR2 FQDESV (reference sequence). This CDR3 is 19 amino acids long. V dropped 1 base and J dropped 5 bases, with 23 bases sitting between them.

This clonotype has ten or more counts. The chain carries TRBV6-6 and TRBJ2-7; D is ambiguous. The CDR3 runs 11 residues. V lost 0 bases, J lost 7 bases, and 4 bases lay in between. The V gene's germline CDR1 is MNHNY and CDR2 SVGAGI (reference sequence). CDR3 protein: CASSYSGEQYF. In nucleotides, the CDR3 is TGTGCCAGCAGTTACTCGGGGGAGCAGTACTTC.

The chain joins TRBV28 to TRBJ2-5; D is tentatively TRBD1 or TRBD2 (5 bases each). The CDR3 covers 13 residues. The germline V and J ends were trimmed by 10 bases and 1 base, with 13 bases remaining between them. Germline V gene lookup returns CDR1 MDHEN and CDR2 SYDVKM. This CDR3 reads CATGGGGQETQYF. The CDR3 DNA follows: TGTGCCACAGGTGGTGGGGGCCAAGAGACCCAGTACTTC.

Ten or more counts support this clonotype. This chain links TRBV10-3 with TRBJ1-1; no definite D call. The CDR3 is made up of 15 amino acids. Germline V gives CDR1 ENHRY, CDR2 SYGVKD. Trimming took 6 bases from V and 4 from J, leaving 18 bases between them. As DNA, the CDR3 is TGTGCCATCAGCCGCGGGGTGGGAGATGCCACTGAAGCTTTCTTT. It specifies CAISRGVGDATEAFF.

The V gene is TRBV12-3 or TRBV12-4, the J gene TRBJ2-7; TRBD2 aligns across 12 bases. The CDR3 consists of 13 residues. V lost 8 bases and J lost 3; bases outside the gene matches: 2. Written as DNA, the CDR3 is TGTGCCAGCTTACTAGCGGGAGGCTACGAGCAGTACTTC. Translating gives CASLLAGGYEQYF.

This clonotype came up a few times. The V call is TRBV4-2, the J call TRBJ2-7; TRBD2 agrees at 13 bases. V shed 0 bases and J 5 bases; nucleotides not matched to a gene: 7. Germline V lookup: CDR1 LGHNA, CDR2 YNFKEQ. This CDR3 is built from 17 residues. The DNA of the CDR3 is TGTGCCAGCAGCCAAGAATGGGGAGGACTAGCGGGAGACGAGCAGTACTTC. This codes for CASSQEWGGLAGDEQYF.

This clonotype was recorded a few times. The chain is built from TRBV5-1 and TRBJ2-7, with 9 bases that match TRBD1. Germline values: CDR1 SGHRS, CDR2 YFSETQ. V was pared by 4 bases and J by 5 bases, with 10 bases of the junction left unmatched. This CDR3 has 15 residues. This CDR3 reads CASSPTRTGVHEQYF. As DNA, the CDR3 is TGCGCCAGCAGCCCCACCCGGACAGGGGTTCACGAGCAGTACTTC.

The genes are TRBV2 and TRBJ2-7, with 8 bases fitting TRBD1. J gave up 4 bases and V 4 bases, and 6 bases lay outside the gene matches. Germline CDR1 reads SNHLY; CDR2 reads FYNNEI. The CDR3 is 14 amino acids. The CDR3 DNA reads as TGTGCCAGCAGTGGCCCAGGGGGCTCGTACGAGCAGTACTTC. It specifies CASSGPGGSYEQYF.

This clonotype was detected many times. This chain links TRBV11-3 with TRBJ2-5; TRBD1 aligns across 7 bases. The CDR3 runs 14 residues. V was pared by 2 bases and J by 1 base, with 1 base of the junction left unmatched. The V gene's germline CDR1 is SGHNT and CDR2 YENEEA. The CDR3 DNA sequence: TGTGCCAGCAGCTTACGGGACAGCCAAGAGACCCAGTACTTC. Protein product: CASSLRDSQETQYF.

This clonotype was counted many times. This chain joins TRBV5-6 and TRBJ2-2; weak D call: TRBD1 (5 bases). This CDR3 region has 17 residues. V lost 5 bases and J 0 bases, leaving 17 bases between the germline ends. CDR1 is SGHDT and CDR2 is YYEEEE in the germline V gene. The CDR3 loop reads CASSDSPGYANTGELFF. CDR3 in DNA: TGTGCCAGCAGTGACAGTCCGGGCTACGCGAACACCGGGGAGCTGTTTTTT.

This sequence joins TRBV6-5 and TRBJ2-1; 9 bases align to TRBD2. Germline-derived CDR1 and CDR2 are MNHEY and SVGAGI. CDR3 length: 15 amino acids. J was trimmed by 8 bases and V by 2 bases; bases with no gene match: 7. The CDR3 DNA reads TGTGCCAGCAGTTACGACGTTAGCGGGAGCGATGAGCAGTTCTTC. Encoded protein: CASSYDVSGSDEQFF.

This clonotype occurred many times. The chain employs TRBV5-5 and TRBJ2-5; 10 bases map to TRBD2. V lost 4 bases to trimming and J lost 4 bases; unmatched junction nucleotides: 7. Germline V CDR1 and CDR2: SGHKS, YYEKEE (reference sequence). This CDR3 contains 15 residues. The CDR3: CASSTPAGGGETQYF. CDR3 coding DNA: TGTGCCAGCAGCACACCAGCGGGGGGGGGAGAGACCCAGTACTTC.

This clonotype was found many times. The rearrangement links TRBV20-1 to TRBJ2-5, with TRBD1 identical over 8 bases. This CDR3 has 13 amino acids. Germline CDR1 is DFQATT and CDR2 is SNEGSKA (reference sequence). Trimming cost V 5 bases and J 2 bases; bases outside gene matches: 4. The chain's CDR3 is CSAVRDRQETQYF. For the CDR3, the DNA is TGCAGTGCTGTCCGGGACAGGCAAGAGACCCAGTACTTC.